The source of this TCR beta chain is a study of pediatric ulcerative colitis. Rectal tissue came from one to two pinch biopsies taken at colonoscopy. With 6 bases removed from V and 7 bases from J, the gap between germline ends came to 19 bases. The V gene's germline CDR1 is KGHSH and CDR2 LQKENI. CDR3 length: 14 amino acids. Method: immunoSEQ multiplex PCR; TCRdb's copy keeps in-frame clones and lacks some. The profile covers approximately 18,000 clones, with nearly 75% appearing a single time and roughly 7.2% taken by the ten largest. This clone turned up a few times. Its specificity is unknown. Study-level findings and limits: Rectal repertoires separated controls, mild-moderate and acute severe colitis. Repertoires came from total lymphocyte DNA, not specific subsets. Rectal pinch biopsies may have included blood-derived T cells, especially in patients with overt colitis.

V usage is TRBV18 and J usage is TRBJ2-7, with D perhaps matching TRBD1 (6 bases). The sample consisted of gut tissue. The clonotype was recovered from a boy younger than 18 with moderate ulcerative colitis. CDR3 DNA sequence: TGTGCCAGCTCGAGTCCAGGGGCTACCCCTGAGCAGTACTTC. Protein: CASSSPGATPEQYF.